Below are 21 T cell receptor beta chains sequenced from a single sample in a study of blood T cells in healthy people across ages. Next came a second PCR, run for about 7 to 12 cycles, which used a sample-barcoded 5' primer along with a J-beta primer mix. TCRdb reprocessed the 5' RACE reads via MiXCR and lists one record per CDR3 protein. The table shows around 1,700,000 distinct CDR3 sequences, with 25% to 30% occurring only once. The sample consisted of blood. The receptors come from a woman in her 30s in good health.

The rearrangement links TRBV20-1 to TRBJ2-1, with 9 bases that match TRBD2. CDR1 is DFQATT, CDR2 SNEGSKA, per germline (reference sequence). V lost 6 bases and J lost 10; bases outside the gene matches: 7. The CDR3 loop spans 12 amino acids. For the CDR3, the DNA is TGCAGTGCCAAACTAGCGGGCGTCGAGCAGTTCTTC. This gives the protein CSAKLAGVEQFF.

The chain links TRBV21-1 to TRBJ1-2; TRBD1 was called by the table and not checked on the DNA. TRBV21-1 has pseudogene status. This CDR3 contains 14 residues. The CDR3 nucleotides read TGTGCCAGCAGCCATTGGACAGGGCCTAATGGCTACACCTTC. Translation: CASSHWTGPNGYTF.

This clonotype was counted between two and nine times. The rearrangement uses TRBV29-1 and TRBJ1-1; perhaps TRBD1 as D (6 bases). The CDR3 length is 13 residues. The germline V gene encodes CDR1 SQVTM and CDR2 ANQGSEA. Trimming removed 3 bases from V and 1 base from J, with 9 bases in between. CDR3 amino acids: CSVDGTTNTEAFF. The CDR3 DNA follows: TGCAGCGTTGACGGGACAACGAACACTGAAGCTTTCTTT.

This clonotype has a count of ten or more. This chain links TRBV6-6 with TRBJ2-1; D is possibly TRBD2 (6 bases). V was trimmed by 0 bases and J by 3 bases, leaving 6 bases between them. The CDR3 loop spans 14 amino acids. Germline CDR1 reads MNHNY; CDR2 reads SVGAGI (reference sequence). CDR3 region: CASSYSDYYNEQFF. The CDR3 DNA is TGTGCCAGCAGTTACTCGGACTACTACAATGAGCAGTTCTTC.

In this sample, this clonotype turned up many times. The chain recombines TRBV5-1 with TRBJ1-1, with D possibly matching TRBD1 (6 bases). The CDR3 sequence is 13 residues long. The V gene lost 4 bases and the J gene lost 5 bases, with 12 bases spanning the gap. Germline-derived CDR1 and CDR2 are SGHRS and YFSETQ. In DNA, the CDR3 is TGCGCCAGCAGCCCGGGGGCCGGGACTGAAGCTTTCTTT. It is translated as CASSPGAGTEAFF.

This chain connects TRBV15 to TRBJ2-1, with TRBD2 identical over 7 bases. This CDR3 has 16 residues. Unmatched junction bases numbered 13, after V lost 0 bases and J lost 11 bases. The germline gives CDR1 LNHNV, CDR2 YYDKDF (reference sequence). The CDR3 bases are TGTGCCACCAGCAGAGAAGTAGGCGGGAGTCGGGATAAGCAGTTCTTC. Translated: CATSREVGGSRDKQFF.

This rearrangement joins TRBV7-9 to TRBJ2-7, with a possible D match to TRBD2 (5 bases). Trimming stripped 0 bases from V and 5 bases from J, with 20 bases between. This CDR3 region has 17 residues. CDR1 and CDR2 (germline): SEHNR, FQNEAQ (reference sequence). CDR3: CASSLAWERQLSHEQYF. DNA for the CDR3: TGTGCCAGCAGCTTAGCATGGGAGCGGCAGTTGTCCCACGAGCAGTACTTC.

The rearrangement joins TRBV20-1 to TRBJ2-3, with TRBD1 as a possible D gene (5 bases). Germline V gene lookup returns CDR1 DFQATT and CDR2 SNEGSKA (reference sequence). This CDR3 contains 13 residues. V was clipped by 0 bases and J by 4 bases, with 8 bases between them. CDR3 sequence (DNA): TGCAGTGCTAGAGATTCCAGGGCAGATACGCAGTATTTT. This sequence encodes CSARDSRADTQYF.

V gene TRBV6-6 combines with J gene TRBJ1-5; TRBD1 aligns across 8 bases. V lost 6 bases to trimming and J lost 4 bases; unmatched junction nucleotides: 8. CDR3 length: 15 amino acids. Germline assignment: CDR1 MNHNY and CDR2 SVGAGI (reference sequence). The CDR3 here is CASRQGDAANQPQHF. The CDR3 DNA sequence: TGTGCCAGCAGACAGGGGGACGCTGCTAATCAGCCCCAGCATTTT.

Turning to this clonotype: One junction end disagrees with the germline gene, perhaps due to a read error. The chain uses TRBV24-1 and TRBJ1-5; unclear D gene. Germline V lookup: CDR1 KGHDR, CDR2 SFDVKD. The CDR3 has 14 residues. CDR3 in DNA: TGTACCACCAGTTCCCGGGGTACGGATCAGCCCCAGCATTTT. As protein: CTTSSRGTDQPQHF.

This clonotype was seen more than once but under ten times. J is TRBJ1-5 and V is TRBV6-2 or TRBV6-3; D is undetermined. CDR1 is MNHEY and CDR2 is SVGEGT in the germline V gene. The CDR3 sequence is 13 residues long. Trimming removed 2 bases at V and 11 bases at J, with 13 bases between. CDR3 coding DNA: TGTGCCAGCAGTTACGCTACCTCGTCATCCCAGCATTTT. Its protein product is CASSYATSSSQHF.

The chain couples TRBV9 to TRBJ2-1, with D perhaps TRBD1 or TRBD2 (6 bases each). CDR1 SGDLS and CDR2 YYNGEE come from the germline V gene. This CDR3 has 18 amino acids. V was cut by 0 bases and J by 0 bases, with 16 bases left in between. CDR3 region: CASSVEGGMANSYNEQFF. CDR3 in DNA: TGTGCCAGCAGCGTAGAGGGGGGAATGGCCAACTCCTACAATGAGCAGTTCTTC.

This chain joins TRBV6-5 and TRBJ1-1; D ambiguous. The germline V gene encodes CDR1 MNHEY and CDR2 SVGAGI. V dropped 6 bases and J dropped 11 bases, with 19 bases sitting between them. The CDR3 sequence is 13 residues long. The CDR3 DNA reads TGTGCCAGCAGCTCTTCCAGCGGGTGGCAGGCTTTCTTT. It specifies CASSSSSGWQAFF.

The J gene is TRBJ2-3, the V gene TRBV10-1; D is ambiguous. Trimming took 0 bases from V and 2 from J, leaving 6 bases between them. CDR3 length: 14 amino acids. CDR1 and CDR2 from the germline V gene are WNHNN and SYGVQD (reference sequence). This chain's CDR3 is CASSESRNTDTQYF. CDR3 nucleotides: TGCGCCAGCAGTGAGTCCAGGAACACAGATACGCAGTATTTT.

This clonotype has at least ten counts. The V call is TRBV29-1, the J call TRBJ1-2, with D unclear. The CDR3 loop spans 11 amino acids. The germline V gene has CDR1 SQVTM and CDR2 ANQGSEA. Trimming left V 4 bases short and J 4 bases short, with 7 bases between. The CDR3 loop reads CSVAGFYGYTF. The CDR3, as DNA: TGCAGCGTTGCCGGATTCTATGGCTACACCTTC.

This clonotype was seen more than once but under ten times. The rearrangement uses TRBV5-1 and TRBJ1-2; no clear D. V lost 4 bases to trimming and J lost 4 bases, with 17 bases between them. CDR3 length: 15 amino acids. The germline V gene encodes CDR1 SGHRS and CDR2 YFSETQ. As DNA, the CDR3 is TGCGCCAGCAGCCCGAACCGATCCCCGATCTATGGCTACACCTTC. Translation gives CASSPNRSPIYGYTF.

This clonotype has just a few counts. The chain employs TRBV28 and TRBJ1-2, with D perhaps matching TRBD1 (5 bases). Per germline, CDR1 MDHEN and CDR2 SYDVKM. The CDR3 extends over 15 amino acids. Trimming removed 6 bases from V and 1 base from J, with 15 bases in between. DNA of the CDR3: TGTGCCAGCAGGGTGGACCTGGGGCGTAACTATGGCTACACCTTC. Translated, it gives CASRVDLGRNYGYTF.

This rearrangement joins TRBV6-2 or TRBV6-3 to TRBJ2-3, with D possibly TRBD1 on 6 matching bases. CDR3 length: 16 amino acids. With 5 bases removed from V and 2 bases from J, the gap between germline ends came to 17 bases. CDR1 and CDR2 (germline): MNHEY, SVGEGT. This CDR3 reads CASSDRDKGLTDTQYF. The CDR3 DNA sequence: TGTGCCAGCAGTGACCGGGACAAGGGCCTCACAGATACGCAGTATTTT.

CDR3 sequence: CASSLGPPRELFF. In DNA, the CDR3 is TGTGCCAGCAGCTTAGGACCCCCTCGGGAGCTGTTTTTT. The V and J genes are TRBV7-2 and TRBJ2-2; no firm D call. The germline CDR1 and CDR2 sequences are SGHTA and FQGNSA. V was clipped by 1 base and J by 9 bases, with 9 bases between them. This CDR3 is built from 13 residues.

The chain combines TRBV3-1 with TRBJ1-1, with TRBD1 identical over 9 bases. The V gene end was trimmed by 3 bases and the J gene end by 4 bases; junction bases not matched to a gene: 12. Germline V gene sequence: CDR1 LGHDT, CDR2 YNNKEL (reference sequence). The CDR3 consists of 17 residues. As DNA, the CDR3 is TGTGCCAGCAGCCATACCGGGACAGGGAGGAAGGGCACTGAAGCTTTCTTT. This encodes CASSHTGTGRKGTEAFF.

The table lists this clonotype with a few counts. The chain joins TRBV20-1 to TRBJ2-3, with TRBD1 matching 7 bases. CDR1 and CDR2 from the germline V gene are DFQATT and SNEGSKA (reference sequence). The CDR3 is made up of 12 amino acids. V shed 6 bases, J shed 4 bases, and the junction held 4 bases outside the gene matches. The CDR3 coding sequence is TGCAGTGCAACGACAGGGCCAGATACGCAGTATTTT. Protein sequence: CSATTGPDTQYF.